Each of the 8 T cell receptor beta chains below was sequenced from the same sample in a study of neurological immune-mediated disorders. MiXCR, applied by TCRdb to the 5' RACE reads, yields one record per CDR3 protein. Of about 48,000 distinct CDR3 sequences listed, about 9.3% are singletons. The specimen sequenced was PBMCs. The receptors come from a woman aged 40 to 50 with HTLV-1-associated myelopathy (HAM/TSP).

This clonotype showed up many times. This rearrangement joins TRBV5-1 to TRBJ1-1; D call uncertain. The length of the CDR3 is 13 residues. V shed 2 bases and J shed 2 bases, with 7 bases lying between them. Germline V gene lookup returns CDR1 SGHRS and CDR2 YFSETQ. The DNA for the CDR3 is TGCGCCAGCAGCTTTGATAGCAACACTGAAGCTTTCTTT. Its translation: CASSFDSNTEAFF.

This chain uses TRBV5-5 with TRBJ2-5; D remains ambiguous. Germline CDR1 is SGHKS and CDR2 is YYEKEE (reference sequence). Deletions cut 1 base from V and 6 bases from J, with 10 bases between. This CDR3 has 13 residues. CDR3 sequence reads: CASSLTRPKTQYF. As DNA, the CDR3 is TGTGCCAGCAGCTTGACAAGGCCGAAGACCCAGTACTTC.

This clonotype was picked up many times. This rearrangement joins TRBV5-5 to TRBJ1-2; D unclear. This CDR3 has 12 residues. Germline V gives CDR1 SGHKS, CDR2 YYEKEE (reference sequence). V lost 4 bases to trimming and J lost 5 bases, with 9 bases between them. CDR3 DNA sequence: TGTGCCAGCAGCCCCCAGACTTATGGCTACACCTTC. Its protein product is CASSPQTYGYTF.

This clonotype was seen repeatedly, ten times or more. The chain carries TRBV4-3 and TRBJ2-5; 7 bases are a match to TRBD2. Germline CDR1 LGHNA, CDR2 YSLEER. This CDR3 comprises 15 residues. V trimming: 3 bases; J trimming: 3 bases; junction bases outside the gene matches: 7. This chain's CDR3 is CASSQELAFKETQYF. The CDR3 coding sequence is TGCGCCAGCAGCCAGGAACTAGCGTTTAAAGAGACCCAGTACTTC.

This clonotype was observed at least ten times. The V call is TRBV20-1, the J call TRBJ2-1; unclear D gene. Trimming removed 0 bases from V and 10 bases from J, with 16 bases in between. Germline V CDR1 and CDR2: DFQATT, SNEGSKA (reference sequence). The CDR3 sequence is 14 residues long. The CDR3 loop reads CSARDRLSLMEQFF. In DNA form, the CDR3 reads TGCAGTGCTAGAGATCGGCTATCCTTGATGGAGCAGTTCTTC.

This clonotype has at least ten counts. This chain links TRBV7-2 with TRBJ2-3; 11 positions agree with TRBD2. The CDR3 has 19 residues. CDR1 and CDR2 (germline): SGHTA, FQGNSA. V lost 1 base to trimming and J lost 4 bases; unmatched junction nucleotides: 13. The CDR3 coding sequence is TGTGCCAGCAGCTTAGTTAGTGGTAGCGGGGGGGCCGAGGCAGATACGCAGTATTTT. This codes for CASSLVSGSGGAEADTQYF.

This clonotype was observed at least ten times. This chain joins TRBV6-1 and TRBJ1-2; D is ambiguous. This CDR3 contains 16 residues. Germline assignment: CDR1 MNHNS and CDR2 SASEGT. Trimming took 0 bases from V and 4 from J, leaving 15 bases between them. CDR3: CASSEALWLLGYGYTF. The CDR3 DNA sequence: TGTGCCAGCAGTGAAGCGCTATGGCTCTTGGGCTATGGCTACACCTTC.

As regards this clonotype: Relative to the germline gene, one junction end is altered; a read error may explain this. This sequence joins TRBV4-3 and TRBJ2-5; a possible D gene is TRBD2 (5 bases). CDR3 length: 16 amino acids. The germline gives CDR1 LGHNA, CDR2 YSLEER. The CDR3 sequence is CASSQEGRLFGETHYF. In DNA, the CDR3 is TGCGCCAGCAGCCAAGAAGGCAGGCTGTTCGGGGAGACCCATTACTTC.